This T cell receptor (beta chain) originates from a study of identifying expanded T cells in peripheral blood. Study-wide results and caveats: Technical replicates showed about 1.2 changed clones; approximately 2 weeks 15 to 20; four weeks 19. Variance in clone template counts between approximately 2-week samples significantly increased with total template count across all healthy donors.

Collection occurred without any documented infections or immune events in donors. V trimming: 5 bases; J trimming: 9 bases; junction bases outside the gene matches: 10. Germline V lookup: CDR1 SGHTA, CDR2 FQGNSA. The CDR3 consists of 15 residues. A remark on this clone: Its cognate antigen is unknown.

Data came from immunoSEQ multiplex PCR; TCRdb stores just in-frame clones and leaves some out. The repertoire includes tens of thousands of clones, roughly 81% of them detected once, and 3.5% to 5.5% sits in the top ten. The material sequenced was blood. The sequence came from a person between 18 and 75 years old in good health. The V and J genes are TRBV7-2 and TRBJ1-6; 7 nucleotides line up with TRBD1. The CDR3 DNA follows: TGTGCCAGCAGCGCCGACACAGGGGTCGGTTCACCCCTCCACTTT. It encodes CASSADTGVGSPLHF.